This T cell receptor (beta chain) was identified during a study of T cells after yellow fever vaccination. Study overall: Each low-cell-number fraction was prepared by means of SMART-Seq v4 Ultra Low Input. Study results and caveats: A minor fraction of clonotypes spanned both CD4 and CD8 compartments. After the booster, approximately 96% of CD4 and approximately 87% of CD8 primary-response clones were re-detected.

Production of TCR cDNA was by 5'RACE template switching, which also added a universal primer site and UMIs. TCRdb recomputed calls from the 5' RACE reads with MiXCR, one row per CDR3 protein. Counted here are approximately 240,000 distinct CDR3 sequences, around 3.5% occurring once; the ten biggest clones make up 19%. In its sample, this clonotype was seen many times. Its antigen is unknown. This CDR3 spans 14 amino acids. The J segment lost 4 bases and the V segment lost 5 bases, leaving 6 bases of the junction unmatched. The germline V gene encodes CDR1 MNHEY and CDR2 SMNVEV (reference sequence). The starting material was PBMCs, obtained 15 days after the yellow fever booster vaccination. The chain couples TRBV27 to TRBJ1-1; 8 bases align to TRBD1. This TCR was sampled from a man aged 18 to 30 who received the YFV17D yellow fever vaccine. CDR3 region: CASSPGQGGTEAFF. The CDR3 DNA follows: TGTGCCAGCAGTCCAGGACAGGGCGGCACTGAAGCTTTCTTT.